The text below deals with one T cell receptor beta chain. The entry originates in a study of technical replicates of blood from several donors. Trimming took off 3 bases at V and 7 bases at J, with 14 bases between the two ends. Per the germline V gene, CDR1 is SGHRS and CDR2 is YFSETQ. The CDR3 is made up of 13 amino acids. Method: immunoSEQ multiplex PCR; TCRdb's copy keeps in-frame clones and lacks some. The repertoire includes approximately 12,000 clones, approximately 94% of them detected once, and more than 5.5% sits in the top ten. This chain connects TRBV5-1 to TRBJ2-7; TRBD2 is a possible D gene (5 bases). Material: PBMCs. The TCR was taken from a human donor in good health. CDR3 bases: TGCGCCAGCAGCTCGAGGAACGGCGGGGAGCAGTACTTC. Translated: CASSSRNGGEQYF.